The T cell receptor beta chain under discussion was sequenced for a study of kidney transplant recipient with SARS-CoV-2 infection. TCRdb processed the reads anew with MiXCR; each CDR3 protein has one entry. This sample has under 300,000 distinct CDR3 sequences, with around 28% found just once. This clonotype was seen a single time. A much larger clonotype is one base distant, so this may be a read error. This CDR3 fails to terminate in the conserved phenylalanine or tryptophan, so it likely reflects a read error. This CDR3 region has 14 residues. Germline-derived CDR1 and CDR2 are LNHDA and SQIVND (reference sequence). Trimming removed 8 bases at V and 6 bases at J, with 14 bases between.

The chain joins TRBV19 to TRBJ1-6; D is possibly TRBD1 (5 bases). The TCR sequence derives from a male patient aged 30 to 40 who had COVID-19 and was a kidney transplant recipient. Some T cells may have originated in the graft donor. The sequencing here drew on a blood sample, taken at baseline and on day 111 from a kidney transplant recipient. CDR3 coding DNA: TGTGCCAGTGCCCCCTGGGGCAGTAATTCACCCCTCCACTCT. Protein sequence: CASAPWGSNSPLHS.